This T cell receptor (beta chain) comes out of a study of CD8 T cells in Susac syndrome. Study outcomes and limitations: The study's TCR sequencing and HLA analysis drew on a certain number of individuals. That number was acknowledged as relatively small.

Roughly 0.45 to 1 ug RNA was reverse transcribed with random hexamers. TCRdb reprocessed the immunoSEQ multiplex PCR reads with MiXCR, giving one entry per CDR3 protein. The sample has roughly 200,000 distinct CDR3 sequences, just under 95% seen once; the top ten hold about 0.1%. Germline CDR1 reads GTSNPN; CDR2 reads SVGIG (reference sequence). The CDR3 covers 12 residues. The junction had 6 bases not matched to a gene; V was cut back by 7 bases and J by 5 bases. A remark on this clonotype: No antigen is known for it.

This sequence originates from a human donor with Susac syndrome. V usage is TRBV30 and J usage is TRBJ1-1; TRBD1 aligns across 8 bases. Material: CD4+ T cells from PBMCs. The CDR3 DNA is TGTGCCTCCTCCAGGGGGCGAACTGAAGCTTTCTTT. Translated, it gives CASSRGRTEAFF.